This T cell receptor (beta chain) was retrieved from a study of blood T cell repertoires in COVID-19. This CDR3 is built from 19 residues. CDR1 is MGHRA and CDR2 is YSYEKL in the germline V gene. With V trimmed by 4 bases and J by 0 bases, 17 bases remained unmatched. The method was immunoSEQ multiplex PCR; TCRdb's version includes in-frame clones alone and lacks a portion of them. The table includes under 200,000 clones, roughly 85% detected once. The sample comprised peripheral blood. The source of this sequence is a man aged 35 to 55 with acute or convalescent COVID-19. The rearrangement links TRBV4-1 to TRBJ2-7; 8 positions agree with TRBD1. The CDR3 reads CASSLGRTGIGAGSYEQYF. As DNA, the CDR3 is TGCGCCAGCAGCCTCGGGCGGACAGGGATAGGGGCGGGCTCCTACGAGCAGTACTTC.